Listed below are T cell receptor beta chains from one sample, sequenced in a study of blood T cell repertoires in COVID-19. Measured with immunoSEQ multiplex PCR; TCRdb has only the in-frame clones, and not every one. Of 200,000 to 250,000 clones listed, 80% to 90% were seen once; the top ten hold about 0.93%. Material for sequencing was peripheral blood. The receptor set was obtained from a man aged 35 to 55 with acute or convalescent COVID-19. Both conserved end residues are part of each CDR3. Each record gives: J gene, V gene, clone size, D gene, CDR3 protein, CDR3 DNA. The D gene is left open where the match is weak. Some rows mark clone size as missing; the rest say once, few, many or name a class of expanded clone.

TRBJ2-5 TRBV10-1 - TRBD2 CALAGGPFQETQYF TGCGCCCTAGCGGGGGGGCCGTTTCAAGAGACCCAGTACTTC
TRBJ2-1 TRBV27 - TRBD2 CASSFSGGPNNEQFF TGTGCCAGCAGTTTCAGCGGGGGGCCGAACAATGAGCAGTTCTTC
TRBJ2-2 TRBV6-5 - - CASSRAVANTGELFF TGTGCCAGCAGCAGAGCGGTGGCGAACACCGGGGAGCTGTTTTTT
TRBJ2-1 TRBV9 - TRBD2 CASSVVTSDEQFF TGTGCCAGCAGCGTAGTGACTAGCGATGAGCAGTTCTTC
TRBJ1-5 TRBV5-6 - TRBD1 CASSARTGGRQPQHF TGTGCCAGCAGCGCAAGGACAGGGGGTCGTCAGCCCCAGCATTTT
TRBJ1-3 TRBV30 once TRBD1 CAWSDRGRGGNTIYF TGTGCCTGGAGTGACAGGGGGCGCGGTGGAAACACCATATATTTT
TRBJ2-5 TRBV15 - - CATSRDPGQQETQYF TGTGCCACCAGCAGAGATCCGGGACAACAAGAGACCCAGTACTTC
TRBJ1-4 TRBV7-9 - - CASSLGSGSGEKLFF TGTGCCAGCAGCCTAGGGTCGGGATCAGGCGAAAAACTGTTTTTT
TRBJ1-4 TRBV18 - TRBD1 CASSLRTGEKLFF TGTGCCAGCTCACTGCGGACAGGTGAAAAACTGTTTTTT
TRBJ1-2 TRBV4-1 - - CASSRLDRLYDGYTF TGCGCCAGCAGCCGATTAGACAGACTCTACGATGGCTACACCTTC
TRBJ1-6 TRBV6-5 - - CASIPRGSPLHF TGTGCCAGCATTCCTCGGGGTTCACCCCTCCACTTT
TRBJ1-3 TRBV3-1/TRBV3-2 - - CASSQAGLTGNTIYF TGTGCCAGCAGCCAAGCAGGGTTAACTGGAAACACCATATATTTT
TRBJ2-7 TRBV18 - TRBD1 CASSRSGTAWDEQYF TGTGCCAGCTCACGGTCGGGGACAGCTTGGGACGAGCAGTACTTC
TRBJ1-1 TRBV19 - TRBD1 CASRGTGVHTEAFF TGTGCCAGTAGGGGGACAGGGGTTCACACTGAAGCTTTCTTT
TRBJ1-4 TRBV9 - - CASSVGGQDEKLFF TGTGCCAGCAGCGTAGGGGGGCAGGATGAAAAACTGTTTTTT
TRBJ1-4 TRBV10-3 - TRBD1 CATSDRPGEKLFF TGTGCCACCTCGGACAGGCCTGGTGAAAAACTGTTTTTT
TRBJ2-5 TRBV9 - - CASSGIGAGHSETQYF TGTGCCAGCAGTGGCATTGGGGCAGGTCATTCGGAGACCCAGTACTTC
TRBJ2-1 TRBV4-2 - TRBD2 CASSHGRHLAGGHNEQFF TGTGCCAGCAGCCATGGAAGACATCTAGCGGGGGGACACAATGAGCAGTTCTTC
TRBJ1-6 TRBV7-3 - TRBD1 CASSLLTGGVSPLHF TGTGCCAGCAGCTTACTGACAGGGGGCGTCTCACCCCTCCACTTT
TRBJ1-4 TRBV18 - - CASSRNTRPGGTTTNEKLFF TGTGCCAGCTCACGTAATACCAGGCCCGGGGGAACCACAACTAATGAAAAACTGTTTTTT
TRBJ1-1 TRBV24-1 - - CATSDSRGYTEAFF TGTGCCACCAGTGATTCTCGAGGGTACACTGAAGCTTTCTTT
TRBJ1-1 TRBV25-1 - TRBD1 CASSESGRNRGTEAFF TGTGCCAGCAGTGAATCCGGTCGCAACAGGGGCACTGAAGCTTTCTTT
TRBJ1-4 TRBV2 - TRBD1 CASRLEGQGGEKLFF TGTGCCAGCAGGTTGGAAGGACAGGGGGGTGAAAAACTGTTTTTT
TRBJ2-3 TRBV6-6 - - CASSYEGSTHTQYF TGTGCCAGCAGTTATGAGGGCTCCACACATACGCAGTATTTT
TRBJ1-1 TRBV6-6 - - CASSYSSEGRTEAFF TGTGCCAGCAGTTACTCGTCCGAGGGGAGGACTGAAGCTTTCTTT
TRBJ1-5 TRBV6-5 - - CASSYGLNQPQHF TGTGCCAGCAGTTACGGACTCAATCAGCCCCAGCATTTT
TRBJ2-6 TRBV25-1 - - CASSEYLVLSGANVLTF TGTGCCAGCAGTGAATATTTAGTTCTATCTGGGGCCAACGTCCTGACTTTC
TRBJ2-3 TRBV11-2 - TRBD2 CASSTGTKPTDTQYF TGTGCCAGCAGTACCGGGACTAAACCTACAGATACGCAGTATTTT
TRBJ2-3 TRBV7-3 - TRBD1 CASSLTGQGERTDTQYF TGTGCCAGCAGCTTAACTGGACAGGGAGAACGCACAGATACGCAGTATTTT
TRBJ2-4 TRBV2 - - CASAEGQSPRQSIQYF TGTGCCAGCGCTGAAGGACAGAGCCCTCGCCAGAGCATTCAGTACTTC
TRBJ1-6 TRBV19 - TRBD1 CASSIQRGQGAAPLHF TGTGCCAGTAGTATACAGAGGGGACAGGGGGCGGCACCCCTCCACTTT
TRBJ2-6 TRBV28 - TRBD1 CASSGGQVNVLTF TGTGCCAGCAGTGGGGGACAGGTCAACGTCCTGACTTTC
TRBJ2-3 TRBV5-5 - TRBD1 CASSRGQGNTDTQYF TGTGCCAGCAGCAGAGGACAGGGGAATACAGATACGCAGTATTTT
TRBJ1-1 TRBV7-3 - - CASSLTYSTEAFF TGTGCCAGCAGCTTAACGTATAGCACTGAAGCTTTCTTT
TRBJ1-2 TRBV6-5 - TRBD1 CASSPPRDRAYGYTF TGTGCCAGCAGTCCTCCCCGGGACAGGGCTTATGGCTACACCTTC
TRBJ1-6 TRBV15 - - CATSRAVNSPLHF TGTGCCACCAGCAGAGCGGTGAATTCACCCCTCCACTTT
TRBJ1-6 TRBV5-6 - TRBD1 CASSSTGGTYSPLHF TGTGCCAGCAGCTCGACAGGGGGAACTTATTCACCCCTCCACTTT
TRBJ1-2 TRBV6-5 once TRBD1 CASSRGDSNYGYTF TGTGCCAGCAGCCGAGGGGACAGCAACTATGGCTACACCTTC
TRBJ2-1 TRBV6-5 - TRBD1 CASSFGTGAWNEQFF TGTGCCAGCAGTTTCGGGACAGGGGCGTGGAATGAGCAGTTCTTC
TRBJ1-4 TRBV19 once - CASSRGLSANEKLFF TGTGCCAGTAGTAGGGGGCTGTCGGCTAATGAAAAACTGTTTTTT
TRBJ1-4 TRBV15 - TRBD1 CATSQGTGGNEKLFF TGTGCCACCAGCCAAGGGACAGGGGGGAATGAAAAACTGTTTTTT